This T cell receptor (beta chain) is from a study of blood T cell repertoires in COVID-19. Authors' analysis steps: Amplification of reference gene primers provided the estimated nucleated cell counts. The assay was immunoSEQ multiplex PCR, and TCRdb's table has in-frame clones only and misses some. The DNA was the basis for D and trimming; V, J and clone size are from that table. The sample shows a few hundred thousand clones, nearly 90% of them seen only once. This CDR3 spans 16 amino acids. Trimming pared 5 bases from V and 4 bases from J, leaving 20 bases between. Per germline, CDR1 MNHNY and CDR2 SVGAGI (reference sequence).

The sample was peripheral blood. J is TRBJ1-2 and V is TRBV6-6, with D possibly TRBD1 on 5 matching bases. The receptor was isolated from a woman between 55 and 75 years old with COVID-19, enrolled during active disease. Here the CDR3 reads CASSAPFQGLGYGYTF. The CDR3 DNA follows: TGTGCCAGCAGTGCTCCCTTCCAGGGACTTGGCTATGGCTACACCTTC.